This TCR beta chain was recorded in a study of T cell responses to AZD1222 COVID-19 vaccine. Assay: immunoSEQ multiplex PCR; the TCRdb copy retains only in-frame clones and omits some. Of some 130,000 clones listed, about nine tenths are singletons. As to this clone: As yet, its antigen is unknown.

Trimming removed 4 bases at V and 0 bases at J, with 14 bases between. Germline CDR1 and CDR2: SGDLS and YYNGEE. This CDR3 is 16 amino acids long. Study observations and caveats: Targeting of unmutated variant regions was reportedly seen in nearly half of spike-specific TCRs.

The receptor's source is an adult in good health. This rearrangement joins TRBV9 to TRBJ1-3; TRBD1 is a possible D gene (6 bases). Sequencing was performed on peripheral blood, taken on day 0 of AZD1222 vaccination. The CDR3 here is CASSPGQLRSGNTIYF. The CDR3 region has the DNA TGTGCCAGCAGCCCCGGACAGCTTCGCTCTGGAAACACCATATATTTT.